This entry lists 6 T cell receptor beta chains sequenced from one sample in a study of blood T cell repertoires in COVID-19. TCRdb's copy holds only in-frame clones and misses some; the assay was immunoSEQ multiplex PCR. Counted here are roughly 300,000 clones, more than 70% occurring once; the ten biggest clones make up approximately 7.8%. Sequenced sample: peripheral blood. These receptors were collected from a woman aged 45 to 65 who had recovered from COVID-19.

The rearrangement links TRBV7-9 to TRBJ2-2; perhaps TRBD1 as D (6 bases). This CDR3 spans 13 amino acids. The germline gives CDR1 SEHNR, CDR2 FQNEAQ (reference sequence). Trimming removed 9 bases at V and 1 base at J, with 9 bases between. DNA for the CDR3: TGTGCCAGTGACAGGCTGAACACCGGGGAGCTGTTTTTT. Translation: CASDRLNTGELFF.

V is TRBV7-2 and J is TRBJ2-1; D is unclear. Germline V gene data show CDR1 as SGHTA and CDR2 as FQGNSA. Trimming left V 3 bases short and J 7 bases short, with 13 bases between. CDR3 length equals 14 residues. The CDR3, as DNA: TGTGCCAGCAGCTTTCGGTATTCGCGGAATGAGCAGTTCTTC. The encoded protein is CASSFRYSRNEQFF. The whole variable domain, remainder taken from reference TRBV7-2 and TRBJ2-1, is GAGVSQSPSNKVTEKGKDVELRCDPISGHTALYWYRQSLGQGLEFLIYFQGNSAPDKSGLPSDRFSAERTGGSVSTLTIQRTQQEDSAVYLCASSFRYSRNEQFFGPGTRLTVL.

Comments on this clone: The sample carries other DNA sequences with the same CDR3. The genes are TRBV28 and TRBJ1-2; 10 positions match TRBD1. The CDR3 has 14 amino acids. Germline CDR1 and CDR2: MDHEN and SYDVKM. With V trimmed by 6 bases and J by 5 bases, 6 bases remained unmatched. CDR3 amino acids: CASRSGQGTYGYTF. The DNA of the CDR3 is TGTGCCAGCAGATCGGGACAGGGGACTTATGGCTACACCTTC.

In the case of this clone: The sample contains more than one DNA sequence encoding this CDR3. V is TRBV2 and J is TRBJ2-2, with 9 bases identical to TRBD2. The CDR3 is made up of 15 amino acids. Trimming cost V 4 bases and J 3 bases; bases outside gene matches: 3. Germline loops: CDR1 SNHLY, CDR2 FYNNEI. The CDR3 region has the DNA TGTGCCAGCAGTGTTTTAGCGGGGGACACCGGGGAGCTGTTTTTT. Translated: CASSVLAGDTGELFF.

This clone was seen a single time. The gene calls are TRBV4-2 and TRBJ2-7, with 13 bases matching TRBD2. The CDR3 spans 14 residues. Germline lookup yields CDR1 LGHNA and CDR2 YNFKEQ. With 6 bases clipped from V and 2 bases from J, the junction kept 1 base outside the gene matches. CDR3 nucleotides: TGTGCCAGCAGTGGGACTAGCGGGACCTACGAGCAGTACTTC. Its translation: CASSGTSGTYEQYF.

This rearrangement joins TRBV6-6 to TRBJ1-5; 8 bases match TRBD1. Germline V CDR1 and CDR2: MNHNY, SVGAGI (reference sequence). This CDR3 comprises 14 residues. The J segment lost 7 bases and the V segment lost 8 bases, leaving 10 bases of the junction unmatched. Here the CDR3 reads CASAGRTGIQPQHF. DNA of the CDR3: TGTGCCAGCGCTGGAAGGACAGGGATCCAGCCCCAGCATTTT.